This entry is about one TCR beta chain. Methods used by the authors: Reference gene primers were amplified, and this amplification served to estimate nucleated cell counts. Clones were read by immunoSEQ multiplex PCR, and TCRdb kept only the in-frame ones, dropping some. V and J calls plus clone size are reproduced from that table; the DNA served to infer D and trimming. This table has roughly 400,000 clones, around nine tenths appearing once. The data were obtained in a study of blood T cell repertoires in COVID-19. Study in general: The study drew acute and convalescent COVID-19 samples from the United States, Italy and Spain.

The ends were cut back, 4 bases at V and 2 bases at J, with 10 bases in the middle. The CDR3 is made up of 14 amino acids. Per germline, CDR1 SGHDN and CDR2 FVKESK. This chain links TRBV14 with TRBJ2-3; a possible D gene is TRBD2 (5 bases). The clonotype comes from a woman younger than 35 who had been exposed to COVID-19. Sequencing used PBMCs or T cells enriched from blood (not recorded which). In DNA, the CDR3 is TGTGCCAGCAGCCTCCTAGCCAACACAGATACGCAGTATTTT. Its translation: CASSLLANTDTQYF.